The rows below give T cell receptor beta chains drawn from one sample of a study of blood T cell repertoires in COVID-19. Generated by immunoSEQ multiplex PCR, the TCRdb table keeps only in-frame clones and is missing some. Among hundreds of thousands of clones listed, around 80% were seen once. Sequencing used peripheral blood. The source of these receptors is a woman aged 30 to 39 with COVID-19, enrolled during active disease. Both conserved end residues are part of each CDR3. Each record gives: CDR3 DNA, CDR3 protein, J gene, D gene, clone size, V gene. The D gene is left open where the match is weak. Clone size is not always given. Where it is, it says once, few, many or a class for expanded clones.

cdr3_nt: TGCGCCAGCAGCCCGATGACAGGTGGGAACACTGAAGCTTTCTTT; cdr3_aa: CASSPMTGGNTEAFF; j_call: TRBJ1-1; d_call: .; clone_size: .; v_call: TRBV5-1
cdr3_nt: TGTGCCAGCAGCGGAATGGCACGGAGCCAGAGCTACACCTTC; cdr3_aa: CASSGMARSQSYTF; j_call: TRBJ1-2; d_call: .; clone_size: once; v_call: TRBV11-2
cdr3_nt: TGTGCCAGCAGCCTCGGACTAGCGGAAGAGACCCAGTACTTC; cdr3_aa: CASSLGLAEETQYF; j_call: TRBJ2-5; d_call: TRBD2; clone_size: once; v_call: TRBV7-9
cdr3_nt: TGTGCCAGTAGCCCGGGACAGCCTAACTATGGCTACACCTTC; cdr3_aa: CASSPGQPNYGYTF; j_call: TRBJ1-2; d_call: TRBD1; clone_size: .; v_call: TRBV19
cdr3_nt: TGCGCCAGCAGTGTCCCAAGGGACACTAAATTTAGCTCCTATAATTCACCCCTCCACTTT; cdr3_aa: CASSVPRDTKFSSYNSPLHF; j_call: TRBJ1-6; d_call: .; clone_size: few; v_call: TRBV10-1
cdr3_nt: TGCGCCAGCAGCTTGACTAGCGGGGACCAAGAGACCCAGTACTTC; cdr3_aa: CASSLTSGDQETQYF; j_call: TRBJ2-5; d_call: TRBD2; clone_size: .; v_call: TRBV5-1
cdr3_nt: TGCGCCAGCAGCTTGGCGGGCCAGGGAAATGGCTACACCTTC; cdr3_aa: CASSLAGQGNGYTF; j_call: TRBJ1-2; d_call: .; clone_size: .; v_call: TRBV5-1
cdr3_nt: TGCGCCAGCAGCGAACAGGGATCTGGAAACACCATATATTTT; cdr3_aa: CASSEQGSGNTIYF; j_call: TRBJ1-3; d_call: .; clone_size: .; v_call: TRBV5-1
cdr3_nt: TGTGCCAGCAGTTTCTGGGGGCTCTACGAGCAGTACTTC; cdr3_aa: CASSFWGLYEQYF; j_call: TRBJ2-7; d_call: .; clone_size: .; v_call: TRBV28
cdr3_nt: TGTGCCAGCAGTTTCGGGCGGGGAAATGAGCAGTTCTTC; cdr3_aa: CASSFGRGNEQFF; j_call: TRBJ2-1; d_call: .; clone_size: .; v_call: TRBV27
cdr3_nt: TGTGCCAGCAGGGGACAGGTCAATCAGCCCCAGCATTTT; cdr3_aa: CASRGQVNQPQHF; j_call: TRBJ1-5; d_call: TRBD1; clone_size: .; v_call: TRBV6-6
cdr3_nt: TGTGCCGGGACTAGCGGGGGGGTGACTCGTCCGTTCTTC; cdr3_aa: CAGTSGGVTRPFF; j_call: TRBJ2-1; d_call: TRBD2; clone_size: few; v_call: TRBV30
cdr3_nt: TGTGCCAGCAGCCGACGGACTAGCACAGATACGCAGTATTTT; cdr3_aa: CASSRRTSTDTQYF; j_call: TRBJ2-3; d_call: .; clone_size: once; v_call: TRBV3-1/TRBV3-2
cdr3_nt: TGCGCCAGCAGCTACCCTCCGGGAGGGGGCCCCTACGAGCAGTACTTC; cdr3_aa: CASSYPPGGGPYEQYF; j_call: TRBJ2-7; d_call: .; clone_size: .; v_call: TRBV5-1
cdr3_nt: TGCGCCAGCAGCTTATTCGGTGGGGAGGGACCCTACGAGCAGTACTTC; cdr3_aa: CASSLFGGEGPYEQYF; j_call: TRBJ2-7; d_call: TRBD2; clone_size: once; v_call: TRBV5-1
cdr3_nt: TGCGCCAGCAGCTGGCAGGGGGCCGGGACAGATACGCAGTATTTT; cdr3_aa: CASSWQGAGTDTQYF; j_call: TRBJ2-3; d_call: TRBD1; clone_size: .; v_call: TRBV5-1
cdr3_nt: TGTGCCACCAGCAGAGGCTCGGAGACAGTCGCTTTCTTT; cdr3_aa: CATSRGSETVAFF; j_call: TRBJ1-1; d_call: .; clone_size: few; v_call: TRBV15
cdr3_nt: TGTGCCAGCAGCTCGGACAACCTCTGGCCAATGAACACTGAAGCTTTCTTT; cdr3_aa: CASSSDNLWPMNTEAFF; j_call: TRBJ1-1; d_call: .; clone_size: .; v_call: TRBV7-9
cdr3_nt: TGTGCCAGCAGCCGGAATGGGCGGGGCTCCCAAGAGACCCAGTACTTC; cdr3_aa: CASSRNGRGSQETQYF; j_call: TRBJ2-5; d_call: .; clone_size: once; v_call: TRBV7-2
cdr3_nt: TGTGCCAGCAGCGCTCTAGCGGGGGCCGCGGGAGAGACCCAGTACTTC; cdr3_aa: CASSALAGAAGETQYF; j_call: TRBJ2-5; d_call: TRBD2; clone_size: .; v_call: TRBV9
cdr3_nt: TGTGCCAGCTCCCCGGGACAGGGGGAGACCCAGTACTTC; cdr3_aa: CASSPGQGETQYF; j_call: TRBJ2-5; d_call: TRBD1; clone_size: .; v_call: TRBV18
cdr3_nt: TGTGCCAGCAGTTACCCGGGAAGCTATGGCTACACCTTC; cdr3_aa: CASSYPGSYGYTF; j_call: TRBJ1-2; d_call: .; clone_size: .; v_call: TRBV6-6
cdr3_nt: TGTGCCAGCAGTGAAGAAAAGGGGGCCATCAGTGAAGCTTTCTTT; cdr3_aa: CASSEEKGAISEAFF; j_call: TRBJ1-1; d_call: TRBD1; clone_size: .; v_call: TRBV2
cdr3_nt: TGTGCCAGCAGTTTCGTCACTAACCACTATGGCTACACCTTC; cdr3_aa: CASSFVTNHYGYTF; j_call: TRBJ1-2; d_call: .; clone_size: .; v_call: TRBV28
cdr3_nt: TGTGCCAGCAGCTCACCAACTAGCGGGTACACAGATACGCAGTATTTT; cdr3_aa: CASSSPTSGYTDTQYF; j_call: TRBJ2-3; d_call: TRBD2; clone_size: .; v_call: TRBV7-8
cdr3_nt: TGTGCCAGCAGTTACCGAGGCTATGGCTACACCTTC; cdr3_aa: CASSYRGYGYTF; j_call: TRBJ1-2; d_call: .; clone_size: once; v_call: TRBV6-2/TRBV6-3
cdr3_nt: TGTGCCAGCAGCCCCATGACAGGGAAGGGAGAGACCCAGTACTTC; cdr3_aa: CASSPMTGKGETQYF; j_call: TRBJ2-5; d_call: TRBD1; clone_size: .; v_call: TRBV7-3
cdr3_nt: TGTGCCAGCAGTGAATACAGGGGCCCGGACACTGAAGCTTTCTTT; cdr3_aa: CASSEYRGPDTEAFF; j_call: TRBJ1-1; d_call: .; clone_size: few; v_call: TRBV25-1
cdr3_nt: TGTGCCAGCAGCCCCGGACAGGGGGTAAAGGAGACCCAGTACTTC; cdr3_aa: CASSPGQGVKETQYF; j_call: TRBJ2-5; d_call: TRBD1; clone_size: .; v_call: TRBV27
cdr3_nt: TGTGCCAGCAGTTACGGACATTCGGAAGGGGACATTCAGTACTTC; cdr3_aa: CASSYGHSEGDIQYF; j_call: TRBJ2-4; d_call: .; clone_size: .; v_call: TRBV6-2/TRBV6-3
cdr3_nt: TGCGCCAGCAGCTTGGGAGGTAGCGTCCAAGAGACCCAGTACTTC; cdr3_aa: CASSLGGSVQETQYF; j_call: TRBJ2-5; d_call: .; clone_size: .; v_call: TRBV5-1
cdr3_nt: TGTGCCAGCAGCCTGCGGGGGGCGCAGTCTGGGGCCAACGTCCTGACTTTC; cdr3_aa: CASSLRGAQSGANVLTF; j_call: TRBJ2-6; d_call: TRBD2; clone_size: .; v_call: TRBV4-2
cdr3_nt: TGTGCCAGCAGCAGTCCGACAGGGCAAGAGACCCAGTACTTC; cdr3_aa: CASSSPTGQETQYF; j_call: TRBJ2-5; d_call: TRBD1; clone_size: .; v_call: TRBV5-4
cdr3_nt: TGTGCCAGCAGCTTGGGACCGGGACAGGGTATCTCCGGGGAGCTGTTTTTT; cdr3_aa: CASSLGPGQGISGELFF; j_call: TRBJ2-2; d_call: TRBD1; clone_size: .; v_call: TRBV11-2
cdr3_nt: TGTGCCAGCAGCTGGCAGTTTAATGAAAAACTGTTTTTT; cdr3_aa: CASSWQFNEKLFF; j_call: TRBJ1-4; d_call: .; clone_size: .; v_call: TRBV6-6
cdr3_nt: TGTGCCAGCACCCTATTAAATGACAGACTGCATAGCAATCAGCCCCAGCATTTT; cdr3_aa: CASTLLNDRLHSNQPQHF; j_call: TRBJ1-5; d_call: .; clone_size: .; v_call: TRBV9
cdr3_nt: TGTGCCAGCAGCAAACAGGGGATTGGCGGGAACACTGAAGCTTTCTTT; cdr3_aa: CASSKQGIGGNTEAFF; j_call: TRBJ1-1; d_call: TRBD1; clone_size: .; v_call: TRBV25-1
cdr3_nt: TGTGCCATCAGCGACGGGACTAGCGGGGGAGAGACCCAGTACTTC; cdr3_aa: CAISDGTSGGETQYF; j_call: TRBJ2-5; d_call: TRBD2; clone_size: .; v_call: TRBV10-3
cdr3_nt: TGTGCCAGCAGCGGAAGGACAGGGATATTCACCGGGGAGCTGTTTTTT; cdr3_aa: CASSGRTGIFTGELFF; j_call: TRBJ2-2; d_call: TRBD1; clone_size: .; v_call: TRBV7-9